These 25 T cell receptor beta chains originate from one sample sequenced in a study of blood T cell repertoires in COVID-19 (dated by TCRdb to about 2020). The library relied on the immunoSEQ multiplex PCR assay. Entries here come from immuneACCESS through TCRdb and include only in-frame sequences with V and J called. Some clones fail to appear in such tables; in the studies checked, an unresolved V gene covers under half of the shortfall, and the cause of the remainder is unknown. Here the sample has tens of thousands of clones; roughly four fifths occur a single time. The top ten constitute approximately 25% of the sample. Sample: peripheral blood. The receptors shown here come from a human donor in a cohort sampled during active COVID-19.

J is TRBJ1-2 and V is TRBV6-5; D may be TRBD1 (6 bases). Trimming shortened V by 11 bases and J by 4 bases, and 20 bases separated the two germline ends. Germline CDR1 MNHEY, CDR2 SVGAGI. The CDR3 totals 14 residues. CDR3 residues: CAGGVTGSPYGYTF. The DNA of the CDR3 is TGTGCCGGAGGAGTGACAGGATCTCCCTATGGCTACACCTTC.

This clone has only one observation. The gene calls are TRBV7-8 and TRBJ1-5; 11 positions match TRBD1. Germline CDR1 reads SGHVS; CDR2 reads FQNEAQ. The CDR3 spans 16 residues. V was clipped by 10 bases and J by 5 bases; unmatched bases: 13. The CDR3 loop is CATADRGRNSYQPQHF. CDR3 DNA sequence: TGTGCCACTGCGGACAGGGGGCGAAACTCTTATCAGCCCCAGCATTTT. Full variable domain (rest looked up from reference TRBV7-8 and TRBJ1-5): GAGVSQSPRYKVAKRGQDVALRCDPISGHVSLFWYQQALGQGPEFLTYFQNEAQLDKSGLPSDRFFAERPEGSVSTLKIQRTQQEDSAVYLCATADRGRNSYQPQHFGDGTRLSIL.

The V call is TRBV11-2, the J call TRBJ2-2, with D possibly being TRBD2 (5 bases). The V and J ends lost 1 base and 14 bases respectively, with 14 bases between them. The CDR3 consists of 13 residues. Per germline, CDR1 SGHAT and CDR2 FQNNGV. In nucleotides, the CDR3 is TGTGCCAGCAGCTTAGTTCGGGAAACGGGACTGTTTTTT. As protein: CASSLVRETGLFF.

The CDR3, as DNA: TGTGCCAGCAGCCAGTCATTGTACGAGCAGTACTTC. Encoded protein: CASSQSLYEQYF. The chain recombines TRBV14 with TRBJ2-7; D is undetermined. CDR1 is SGHDN and CDR2 is FVKESK in the germline V gene. The CDR3 spans 12 residues. V gave up 3 bases and J gave up 4 bases, with 7 bases separating them.

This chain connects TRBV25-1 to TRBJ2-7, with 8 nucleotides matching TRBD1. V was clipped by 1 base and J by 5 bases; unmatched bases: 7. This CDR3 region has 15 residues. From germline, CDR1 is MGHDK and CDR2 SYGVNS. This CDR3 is CASSELTGGFHEQYF. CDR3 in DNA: TGTGCCAGCAGTGAATTAACAGGGGGATTCCACGAGCAGTACTTC.

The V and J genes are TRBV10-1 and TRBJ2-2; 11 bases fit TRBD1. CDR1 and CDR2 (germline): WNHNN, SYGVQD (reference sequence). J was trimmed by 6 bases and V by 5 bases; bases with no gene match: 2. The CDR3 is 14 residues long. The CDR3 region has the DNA TGCGCCAGCAGTCAGGGACAGGGGGCCGGGGAGCTGTTTTTT. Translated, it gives CASSQGQGAGELFF.

The CDR3 DNA is TGTGCCAGCAGCTTTTATGCCAGGGGGACCGGGGAGCTGTTTTTT. Protein sequence: CASSFYARGTGELFF. The chain couples TRBV11-2 to TRBJ2-2, with TRBD1 identical over 7 bases. The CDR3 is made up of 15 amino acids. Per the germline V gene, CDR1 is SGHAT and CDR2 is FQNNGV. Trimming at V came to 3 bases and at J to 5 bases, leaving 6 bases not matched to a gene.

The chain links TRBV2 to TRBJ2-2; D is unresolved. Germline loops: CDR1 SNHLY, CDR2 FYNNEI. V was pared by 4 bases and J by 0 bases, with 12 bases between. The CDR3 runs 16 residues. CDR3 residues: CASSGNRISNTGELFF. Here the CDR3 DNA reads TGTGCCAGCAGTGGGAACAGAATTTCGAACACCGGGGAGCTGTTTTTT.

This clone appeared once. The DNA for the CDR3 is TGTGCCAGCAGCCACTTAGGGGACAATGAGCAGTTCTTC. Residues: CASSHLGDNEQFF. J is TRBJ2-1 and V is TRBV9; a possible D gene is TRBD1 (5 bases). Germline values: CDR1 SGDLS, CDR2 YYNGEE. V was shortened by 4 bases and J by 5 bases, with 10 bases between the two germline ends. The CDR3 totals 13 residues.

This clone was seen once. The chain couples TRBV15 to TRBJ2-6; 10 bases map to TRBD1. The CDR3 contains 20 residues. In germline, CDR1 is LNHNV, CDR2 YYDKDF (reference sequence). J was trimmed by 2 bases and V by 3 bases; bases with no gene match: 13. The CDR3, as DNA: TGTGCCACCAGCAGTTCACCGGGACAGGGGAGTAGGGCTGGGGCCAACGTCCTGACTTTC. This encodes CATSSSPGQGSRAGANVLTF.

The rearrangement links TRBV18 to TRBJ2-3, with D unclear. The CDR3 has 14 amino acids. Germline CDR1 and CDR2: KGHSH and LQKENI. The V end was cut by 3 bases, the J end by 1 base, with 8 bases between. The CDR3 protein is CASSPAARTDTQYF. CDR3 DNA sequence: TGTGCCAGCTCACCGGCGGCTCGCACAGATACGCAGTATTTT.

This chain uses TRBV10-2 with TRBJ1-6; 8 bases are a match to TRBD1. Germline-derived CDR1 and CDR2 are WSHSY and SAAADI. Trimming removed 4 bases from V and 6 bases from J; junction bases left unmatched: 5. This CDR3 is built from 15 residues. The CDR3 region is CASSAGGAGNSPLHF. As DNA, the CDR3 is TGCGCCAGCAGTGCAGGGGGCGCGGGTAATTCACCCCTCCACTTT.

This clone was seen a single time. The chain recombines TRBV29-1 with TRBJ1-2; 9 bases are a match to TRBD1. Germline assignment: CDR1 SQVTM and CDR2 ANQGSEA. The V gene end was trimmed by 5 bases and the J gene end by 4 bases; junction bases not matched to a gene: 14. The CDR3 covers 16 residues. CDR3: CSVHYPGQGFSYGYTF. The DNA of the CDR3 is TGCAGCGTTCATTATCCGGGACAGGGATTTTCCTATGGCTACACCTTC. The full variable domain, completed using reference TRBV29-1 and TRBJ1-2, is SAVISQKPSRDICQRGTSLTIQCQVDSQVTMMFWYRQQPGQSLTLIATANQGSEATYESGFVIDKFPISRPNLTFSTLTVSNMSPEDSSIYLCSVHYPGQGFSYGYTFGSGTRLTVV.

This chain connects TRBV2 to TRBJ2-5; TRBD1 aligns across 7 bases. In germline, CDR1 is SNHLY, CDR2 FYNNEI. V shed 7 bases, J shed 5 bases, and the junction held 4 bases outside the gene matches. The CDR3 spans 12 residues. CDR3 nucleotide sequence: TGTGCCAGCACCCTACAGGGGGAGACCCAGTACTTC. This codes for CASTLQGETQYF. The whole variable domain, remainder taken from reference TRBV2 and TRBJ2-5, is EPEVTQTPSHQVTQMGQEVILRCVPISNHLYFYWYRQILGQKVEFLVSFYNNEISEKSEIFDDQFSVERPDGSNFTLKIRSTKLEDSAMYFCASTLQGETQYFGPGTRLLVL.

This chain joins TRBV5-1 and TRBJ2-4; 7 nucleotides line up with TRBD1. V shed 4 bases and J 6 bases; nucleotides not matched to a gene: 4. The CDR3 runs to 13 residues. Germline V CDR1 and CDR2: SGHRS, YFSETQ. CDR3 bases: TGCGCCAGCAGCACCGGGGACAGAAACATTCAGTACTTC. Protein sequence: CASSTGDRNIQYF.

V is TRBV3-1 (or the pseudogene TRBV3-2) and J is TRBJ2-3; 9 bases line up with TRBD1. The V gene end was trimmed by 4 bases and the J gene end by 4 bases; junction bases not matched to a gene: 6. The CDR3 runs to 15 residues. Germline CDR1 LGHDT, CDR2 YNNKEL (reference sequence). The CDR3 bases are TGTGCCAGCAGCCGCCCGGGACAGGGAGCAGATACGCAGTATTTT. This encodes CASSRPGQGADTQYF.

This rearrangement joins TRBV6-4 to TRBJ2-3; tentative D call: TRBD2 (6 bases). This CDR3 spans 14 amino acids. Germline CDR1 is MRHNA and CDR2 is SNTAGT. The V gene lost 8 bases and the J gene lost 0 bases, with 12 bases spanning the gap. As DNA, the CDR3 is TGTGCCAGCGGAGGGGATTTTAGCACAGATACGCAGTATTTT. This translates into CASGGDFSTDTQYF.

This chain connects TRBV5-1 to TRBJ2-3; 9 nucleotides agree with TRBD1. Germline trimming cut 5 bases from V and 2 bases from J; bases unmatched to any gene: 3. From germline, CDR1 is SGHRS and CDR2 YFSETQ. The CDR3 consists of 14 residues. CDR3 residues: CASRTGGVTDTQYF. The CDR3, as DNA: TGCGCCAGCAGAACAGGGGGCGTCACAGATACGCAGTATTTT.

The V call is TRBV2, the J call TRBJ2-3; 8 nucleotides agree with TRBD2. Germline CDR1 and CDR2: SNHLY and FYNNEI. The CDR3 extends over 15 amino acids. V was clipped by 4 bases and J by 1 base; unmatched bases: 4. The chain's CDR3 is CASSAGGFGTDTQYF. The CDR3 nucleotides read TGTGCCAGCAGTGCGGGGGGGTTCGGCACAGATACGCAGTATTTT.

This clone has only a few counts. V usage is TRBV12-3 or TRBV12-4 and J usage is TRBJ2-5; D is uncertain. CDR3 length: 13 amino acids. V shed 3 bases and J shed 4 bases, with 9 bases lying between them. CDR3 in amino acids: CASSFGRRETQYF. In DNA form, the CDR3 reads TGTGCCAGCAGTTTCGGCAGGCGAGAGACCCAGTACTTC.

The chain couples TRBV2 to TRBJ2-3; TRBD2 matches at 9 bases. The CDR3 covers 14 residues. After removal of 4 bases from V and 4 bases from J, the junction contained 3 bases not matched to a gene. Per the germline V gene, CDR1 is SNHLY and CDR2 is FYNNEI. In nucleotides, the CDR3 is TGTGCCAGCAGTGTCCAGCGGGGGGCAGATACGCAGTATTTT. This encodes CASSVQRGADTQYF.

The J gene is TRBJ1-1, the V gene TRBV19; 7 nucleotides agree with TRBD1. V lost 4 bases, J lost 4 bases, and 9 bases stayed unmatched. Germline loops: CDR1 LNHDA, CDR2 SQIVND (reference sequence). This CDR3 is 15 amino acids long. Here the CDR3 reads CASSNNRGKLTEAFF. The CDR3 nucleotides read TGTGCCAGTAGTAATAACAGGGGTAAACTCACTGAAGCTTTCTTT. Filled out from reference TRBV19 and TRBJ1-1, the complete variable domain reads DGGITQSPKYLFRKEGQNVTLSCEQNLNHDAMYWYRQDPGQGLRLIYYSQIVNDFQKGDIAEGYSVSREKKESFPLTVTSAQKNPTAFYLCASSNNRGKLTEAFFGQGTRLTVV.

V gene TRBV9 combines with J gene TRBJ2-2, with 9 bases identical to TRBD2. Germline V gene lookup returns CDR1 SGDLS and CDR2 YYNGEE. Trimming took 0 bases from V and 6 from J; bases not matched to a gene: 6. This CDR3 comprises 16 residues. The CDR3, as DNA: TGTGCCAGCAGCGTAGGTCGCGGGGGGGCTTCCGGGGAGCTGTTTTTT. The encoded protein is CASSVGRGGASGELFF.

DNA for the CDR3: TGTGCCAGTACCCGAAGCCAGACTGCGAACACCGGGGAGCTGTTTTTT. Translating gives CASTRSQTANTGELFF. This sequence joins TRBV19 and TRBJ2-2; D remains ambiguous. The CDR3 is 16 amino acids. Trimming took 7 bases from V and 0 from J, leaving 15 bases between them. Germline loops: CDR1 LNHDA, CDR2 SQIVND (reference sequence).

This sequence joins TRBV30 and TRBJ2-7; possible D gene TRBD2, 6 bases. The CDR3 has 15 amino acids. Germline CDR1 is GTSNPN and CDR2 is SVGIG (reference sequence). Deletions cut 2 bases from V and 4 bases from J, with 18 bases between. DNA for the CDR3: TGTGCCTGGAGTCCCCCCCCGGTGGGAGGATACGAGCAGTACTTC. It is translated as CAWSPPPVGGYEQYF.